This TCR beta chain is drawn from a study of T cell changes during pregnancy in multiple sclerosis. Turning to this clone: Within the sample, other DNA sequences also encode this same CDR3.

The repertoire was sequenced with immunoSEQ multiplex PCR; TCRdb's copy has only in-frame clones and lacks some. The profile shows some 43,000 clones, approximately 94% of them singletons. V dropped 3 bases and J dropped 1 base, with 9 bases sitting between them. Germline V gene data show CDR1 as SGHTA and CDR2 as FQGNSA. This CDR3 is 14 amino acids long. V is TRBV7-2 and J is TRBJ2-5; the D gene is possibly TRBD2 (5 bases). This receptor was obtained from a female donor with multiple sclerosis, enrolled in a pregnancy study. The sample in question was CD8+ T cells from peripheral blood mononuclear cells, obtained in the third trimester of pregnancy. CDR3 sequence (DNA): TGTGCCAGCAGCTTTCTCGCGGGCCAAGAGACCCAGTACTTC. It is translated as CASSFLAGQETQYF.